The rows below give T cell receptor beta chains drawn from one sample of a study of cytomegalovirus exposure and HLA in healthy donors. The table came from immunoSEQ multiplex PCR; TCRdb's copy has only in-frame clones and leaves some out. This table has about 140,000 clones, around 80% appearing once. Sequencing was carried out using PBMCs. The origin of the receptors is a man between 40 and 49 years old in good health and CMV-seronegative. Each CDR3 is given with its conserved first and last residue. A D gene is named only where the DNA matches it firmly. Where a row states a size, it is once, few, many or the class of an expanded clone; other rows omit it.

>TRBV9|NA|NA|TRBJ1-6
CASSVERASYNSPLHF
TGTGCCAGCAGCGTAGAGAGAGCCTCCTATAATTCACCCCTCCACTTT
>TRBV4-3|NA|TRBD1|TRBJ1-6
CASSQDWDRGLSPLHF
TGCGCCAGCAGCCAAGATTGGGACAGGGGGCTTTCACCCCTCCACTTT
>TRBV20-1|NA|NA|TRBJ1-2
CSATGPGYTF
TGCAGTGCTACAGGGCCAGGCTACACCTTC
>TRBV27|NA|NA|TRBJ2-7
CASRPETRIVHEQYF
TGTGCCAGCAGGCCCGAGACACGAATAGTCCACGAGCAGTACTTC
>TRBV20-1|NA|NA|TRBJ1-2
CSASIHTF
TGCAGTGCTAGTATCCACACCTTC
>TRBV7-8|NA|NA|TRBJ2-7
CASSLGGPSYEQYF
TGTGCCAGCAGCTTGGGGGGACCCTCCTACGAGCAGTACTTC
>TRBV6-6|NA|NA|TRBJ1-2
CASSFDRSYGYTF
TGTGCCAGCAGTTTCGACAGGTCCTATGGCTACACCTTC
>TRBV6-4|NA|NA|TRBJ2-2
CASSDSKRVQLLRNTGELFF
TGTGCCAGCAGTGACTCGAAGCGGGTCCAGCTCTTGAGGAACACCGGGGAGCTGTTTTTT
>TRBV7-2|NA|NA|TRBJ1-5
CASSLARVSNQPQHF
TGTGCCAGCAGCTTAGCCAGGGTTAGCAATCAGCCCCAGCATTTT
>TRBV29-1|NA|NA|TRBJ1-1
CSALGGGYTEAFF
TGCAGCGCTCTCGGGGGGGGATACACTGAAGCTTTCTTT
>TRBV6-5|few|NA|TRBJ1-4
CASSYLGAGNEKLFF
TGTGCCAGCAGTTACTTAGGGGCAGGGAATGAAAAACTGTTTTTT